These 24 T cell receptor beta chains were sequenced from one sample in a study of blood T cell repertoires in COVID-19. Method: immunoSEQ multiplex PCR; TCRdb's copy keeps in-frame clones and lacks some. The sample holds 150,000 to 200,000 clones, 76% seen once. Sequenced material: PBMCs or T cells enriched from blood (not recorded which). These receptors were collected from a woman aged 50 to 60 with acute COVID-19.

The chain uses TRBV4-3 and TRBJ1-2; D unclear. Germline values: CDR1 LGHNA, CDR2 YSLEER. Trimming removed 0 bases from V and 5 bases from J, with 16 bases in between. There are 16 residues in the CDR3. CDR3 DNA: TGCGCCAGCAGCCAAGAATTGGGCCCAGGCCATTATGGCTACACCTTC. It yields the protein CASSQELGPGHYGYTF.

The rearrangement joins TRBV7-9 to TRBJ2-1; D may be TRBD2 (5 bases). The germline V gene encodes CDR1 SEHNR and CDR2 FQNEAQ (reference sequence). V was clipped by 6 bases and J by 9 bases, with 15 bases between them. This CDR3 is built from 13 residues. The CDR3 here is CASSPPRGVEQFF. The CDR3 nucleotides are TGTGCCAGCAGTCCTCCACGGGGAGTTGAGCAGTTCTTC.

This clone has more than one count but fewer than ten. The CDR3 loop reads CASSLAGLAGTGELFF. In nucleotides, the CDR3 is TGTGCCAGCAGCTTAGCTGGACTAGCGGGCACCGGGGAGCTGTTTTTT. This chain connects TRBV11-2 to TRBJ2-2, with 11 bases identical to TRBD2. Germline V lookup: CDR1 SGHAT, CDR2 FQNNGV. V was pared by 1 base and J by 4 bases, with 2 bases of the junction left unmatched. This CDR3 spans 16 amino acids.

The gene calls are TRBV28 and TRBJ1-5, with D perhaps matching TRBD1 (6 bases). V was cut by 9 bases and J by 5 bases, with 20 bases left in between. Germline V gene data show CDR1 as MDHEN and CDR2 as SYDVKM. CDR3 length equals 15 residues. The CDR3 DNA follows: TGTGCCAGTAGACCTGCAGGGGCAAGGGATCAGCCCCAGCATTTT. This codes for CASRPAGARDQPQHF.

This clone was seen a single time. The rearrangement uses TRBV5-1 and TRBJ1-3; 8 bases are shared with TRBD1. The CDR3 is made up of 16 amino acids. The germline V gene has CDR1 SGHRS and CDR2 YFSETQ. Trimming removed 5 bases from V and 0 bases from J; junction bases left unmatched: 7. CDR3 in amino acids: CASSLNRGDSGNTIYF. CDR3 coding DNA: TGCGCCAGCAGTCTCAACAGGGGGGACTCTGGAAACACCATATATTTT. The variable domain in full, with the rest retrieved from reference TRBV5-1 and TRBJ1-3, is KAGVTQTPRYLIKTRGQQVTLSCSPISGHRSVSWYQQTPGQGLQFLFEYFSETQRNKGNFPGRFSGRQFSNSRSEMNVSTLELGDSALYLCASSLNRGDSGNTIYFGEGSWLTVV.

This rearrangement joins TRBV6-5 to TRBJ1-5; D not certain. The V end was cut by 5 bases, the J end by 0 bases, with 11 bases between. Germline-derived CDR1 and CDR2 are MNHEY and SVGAGI. The CDR3 sequence is 15 residues long. This CDR3 is CASSPPGVSNQPQHF. In nucleotides, the CDR3 is TGTGCCAGCAGTCCCCCTGGAGTTAGCAATCAGCCCCAGCATTTT.

V gene TRBV5-1 combines with J gene TRBJ2-7; D is undetermined. CDR1 and CDR2 from the germline V gene are SGHRS and YFSETQ. Deletions cut 0 bases from V and 3 bases from J, with 10 bases between. CDR3 length: 14 residues. This CDR3 is CASSLDATGYEQYV. In DNA, the CDR3 is TGCGCCAGCAGCTTGGATGCCACGGGCTACGAGCAGTACGTC.

The chain carries TRBV18 and TRBJ1-3, with D perhaps matching TRBD1 (5 bases). Per germline, CDR1 KGHSH and CDR2 LQKENI. Deletions cut 6 bases from V and 5 bases from J, with 17 bases between. The CDR3 extends over 15 amino acids. For the CDR3, the DNA is TGTGCCAGCTCTACCGAATCAGGGAGGCGAAACACCATATATTTT. It encodes CASSTESGRRNTIYF.

V gene TRBV14 combines with J gene TRBJ1-6; the match to TRBD1 covers 9 bases. V trimming: 1 base; J trimming: 9 bases; junction bases outside the gene matches: 4. Germline CDR1 and CDR2: SGHDN and FVKESK. The length of the CDR3 is 15 residues. This CDR3 is CASSQAHRGRSPLHF. The CDR3 nucleotides read TGTGCCAGCAGCCAAGCCCACAGGGGGCGTTCACCCCTCCACTTT.

The CDR3 loop reads CATSSQGLYGYTF. CDR3 DNA sequence: TGTGCCACCTCCTCACAGGGGCTTTATGGCTACACCTTC. The chain has TRBV2 and TRBJ1-2; 7 bases fit TRBD1. CDR1 SNHLY and CDR2 FYNNEI come from the germline V gene. Losses at the gene ends were 10 bases for V and 5 bases for J; bases not matched to a gene: 10. CDR3 length: 13 residues. Variable domain in full (rest from reference TRBV2 and TRBJ1-2): EPEVTQTPSHQVTQMGQEVILRCVPISNHLYFYWYRQILGQKVEFLVSFYNNEISEKSEIFDDQFSVERPDGSNFTLKIRSTKLEDSAMYFCATSSQGLYGYTFGSGTRLTVV.

This clone was detected once. V usage is TRBV7-2 and J usage is TRBJ1-5; TRBD1 aligns across 9 bases. In germline, CDR1 is SGHTA, CDR2 FQGNSA. The CDR3 extends over 15 amino acids. Trimming at V came to 4 bases and at J to 3 bases, leaving 4 bases not matched to a gene. The CDR3 protein is CASSSGQGINQPQHF. CDR3 DNA sequence: TGTGCCAGCAGCTCCGGACAGGGGATCAATCAGCCCCAGCATTTT.

The V gene is TRBV7-9, the J gene TRBJ2-2, with 8 bases matching TRBD2. The V and J ends lost 5 bases and 2 bases, in that order; junction bases with no gene match: 10. The length of the CDR3 is 17 residues. CDR1 and CDR2 from the germline V gene are SEHNR and FQNEAQ (reference sequence). CDR3 amino acids: CASSPAETSVNTGELFF. In nucleotides, the CDR3 is TGTGCCAGCAGCCCAGCGGAGACTAGCGTTAACACCGGGGAGCTGTTTTTT.

In this sample, this clone turned up a few times. The rearrangement uses TRBV12-5 and TRBJ2-1, with 8 positions matching TRBD1. V shed 2 bases and J 4 bases; nucleotides not matched to a gene: 10. The CDR3 loop spans 17 amino acids. Germline V gene sequence: CDR1 LGHNT, CDR2 FRNRAP. CDR3: CASGLPQGQGGYNEQFF. CDR3 sequence (DNA): TGTGCTAGTGGTTTGCCCCAAGGACAGGGTGGTTACAATGAGCAGTTCTTC.

The chain uses TRBV7-2 and TRBJ2-5, with 10 positions matching TRBD2. This CDR3 has 16 residues. In germline, CDR1 is SGHTA, CDR2 FQGNSA. With 1 base clipped from V and 2 bases from J, the junction kept 4 bases outside the gene matches. In DNA, the CDR3 is TGTGCCAGCAGCTTAGGGGCTAGCGGGGGACAAGAGACCCAGTACTTC. Protein sequence: CASSLGASGGQETQYF. Complete variable domain (other parts from reference TRBV7-2 and TRBJ2-5): GAGVSQSPSNKVTEKGKDVELRCDPISGHTALYWYRQSLGQGLEFLIYFQGNSAPDKSGLPSDRFSAERTGGSVSTLTIQRTQQEDSAVYLCASSLGASGGQETQYFGPGTRLLVL.

This rearrangement joins TRBV7-6 to TRBJ1-1; 7 bases agree with TRBD1. This CDR3 is built from 15 residues. Germline V gene data show CDR1 as SGHVS and CDR2 as FNYEAQ. With 4 bases clipped from V and 5 bases from J, the junction kept 10 bases outside the gene matches. CDR3 sequence: CASSSETGLGTEAFF. For the CDR3, the DNA is TGTGCCAGCAGCTCAGAGACAGGGCTGGGTACTGAAGCTTTCTTT.

This clone was detected only a few times. CDR3 sequence (DNA): TGTGCCAGCAGTGTTACTCCCCCCGGGACAGGGCTCTACGAGCAGTACGTC. Translating gives CASSVTPPGTGLYEQYV. The V call is TRBV2, the J call TRBJ2-7; 9 nucleotides match TRBD1. Per the germline V gene, CDR1 is SNHLY and CDR2 is FYNNEI. The CDR3 loop spans 17 amino acids. V trimming: 4 bases; J trimming: 3 bases; junction bases outside the gene matches: 13.

The table lists this clone with a few counts. CDR3 in amino acids: CASSSHGQGGDTEAFF. CDR3 nucleotide sequence: TGTGCCAGCAGTTCCCACGGACAGGGAGGAGACACTGAAGCTTTCTTT. This chain connects TRBV6-5 to TRBJ1-1, with 8 bases that match TRBD1. The CDR3 is 16 amino acids. Germline CDR1 and CDR2: MNHEY and SVGAGI. J lost 3 bases, V lost 4 bases, and 10 bases had no gene match.

Remarks on this clone: One junction end disagrees with the germline gene, perhaps due to a read error. V is TRBV6-2 or TRBV6-3 and J is TRBJ2-5; TRBD2 matches at 13 bases. This CDR3 has 17 amino acids. Germline V gives CDR1 MNHEY, CDR2 SVGEGT. The CDR3 nucleotides read TGTGCCAGCAGCAGACTAGCGGGGGGCCTTTACCAGGAGACCCAGTACTTC. This gives the protein CASSRLAGGLYQETQYF.

The chain recombines TRBV29-1 with TRBJ2-1; 9 bases align to TRBD1. Germline CDR1 reads SQVTM; CDR2 reads ANQGSEA. This CDR3 spans 14 amino acids. The ends lost 7 bases at V and 3 bases at J; junction bases unmatched: 7. Written as DNA, the CDR3 is TGCAGCGGCTCTGGGGACAGGGACTACAATGAGCAGTTCTTC. Translating it yields CSGSGDRDYNEQFF.

This clone has only one observation. V and J are TRBV28 and TRBJ2-1; tentative D call: TRBD1 (5 bases). Germline CDR1 and CDR2: MDHEN and SYDVKM. The CDR3 loop spans 12 amino acids. The V and J ends lost 7 bases and 9 bases respectively, with 13 bases between them. CDR3 amino acids: CASKARVAEQFF. CDR3 sequence (DNA): TGTGCCAGCAAAGCCAGGGTTGCTGAGCAGTTCTTC.

The rearrangement links TRBV2 to TRBJ1-2, with D tentatively TRBD1 (5 bases). The CDR3 totals 16 residues. Germline lookup yields CDR1 SNHLY and CDR2 FYNNEI. The V end lost 3 bases, the J end lost 3 bases, and 17 bases lay between the germline ends. CDR3 sequence reads: CASSEGPGGMDYGYTF. The CDR3 DNA is TGTGCCAGCAGTGAGGGCCCGGGGGGGATGGACTATGGCTACACCTTC. The variable domain in full, completed from reference TRBV2 and TRBJ1-2, reads EPEVTQTPSHQVTQMGQEVILRCVPISNHLYFYWYRQILGQKVEFLVSFYNNEISEKSEIFDDQFSVERPDGSNFTLKIRSTKLEDSAMYFCASSEGPGGMDYGYTFGSGTRLTVV.

The chain recombines TRBV24-1 with TRBJ1-3; D ambiguous. V was pared by 9 bases and J by 0 bases, with 8 bases between. CDR1 KGHDR and CDR2 SFDVKD come from the germline V gene. The CDR3 runs to 13 residues. The CDR3 region has the DNA TGTGCCACCCAGGATTACTCTGGAAACACCATATATTTT. Amino acids: CATQDYSGNTIYF.

CDR3 nucleotide sequence: TGTGCCAGCATTCGAGGGACAGGCAGTGAAGCTTTCTTT. It is translated as CASIRGTGSEAFF. The chain carries TRBV2 and TRBJ1-1, with 8 nucleotides matching TRBD1. Germline V gene data show CDR1 as SNHLY and CDR2 as FYNNEI. The CDR3 has 13 residues. With V trimmed by 7 bases and J by 7 bases, 8 bases remained unmatched.

The rearrangement links TRBV6-5 to TRBJ1-5, with 7 bases fitting TRBD1. Germline V gene lookup returns CDR1 MNHEY and CDR2 SVGAGI. This CDR3 is built from 15 residues. The V gene end was trimmed by 7 bases and the J gene end by 0 bases; junction bases not matched to a gene: 6. The CDR3 DNA reads TGTGCCAGCACCCCCGGGACAGATAGCAATCAGCCCCAGCATTTT. It yields the protein CASTPGTDSNQPQHF.